These T cell receptor beta chains were read from a single sample in a study of CXCR3-negative and CXCR3-positive naive CD8 T cells. TCRdb re-called the 5' RACE reads; every CDR3 protein appears as one record, without DNA. The sample holds tens of thousands of distinct CDR3 sequences. The sequenced sample consisted of naive CXCR3+ CD8+ T cells from blood. The origin of the receptors is a human donor in good health. Some clones in this sample may be carry-over from other donors' samples. The CDR3 runs from the conserved cysteine through the conserved F or W. Fields, in order: J gene, clone size, CDR3 length, V gene, CDR3 protein. Not every row has a clone size; where given, it reads once, few, many or a size class.

J: TRBJ1-4
size: NA
length: 14
V: TRBV12-5
CDR3: CASGYGQENEKLFF

J: TRBJ2-3
size: NA
length: 12
V: TRBV9
CDR3: CASSDGTDTQYF

J: TRBJ2-2
size: NA
length: 13
V: TRBV6-2/TRBV6-3
CDR3: CASSYGGPGELFF

J: TRBJ1-5
size: NA
length: 13
V: TRBV29-1
CDR3: CSVGGSSNQPQHF

J: TRBJ2-7
size: NA
length: 14
V: TRBV5-1
CDR3: CASSFRDNSYEQYF

J: TRBJ1-2
size: NA
length: 14
V: TRBV10-1
CDR3: CASSPPDRLDGYTF

J: TRBJ2-1
size: NA
length: 18
V: TRBV29-1
CDR3: CSVEGGGLAGTPYNEQFF

J: TRBJ2-3
size: NA
length: 13
V: TRBV20-1
CDR3: CSARPQATDTQYF

J: TRBJ2-3
size: NA
length: 15
V: TRBV27
CDR3: CASSPGTASTDTQYF

J: TRBJ2-5
size: NA
length: 14
V: TRBV7-6
CDR3: CASSLAPGEETQYF

J: TRBJ1-6
size: NA
length: 15
V: TRBV28
CDR3: CASSRTGNPNSPLHF

J: TRBJ2-1
size: NA
length: 15
V: TRBV29-1
CDR3: CSVDPSRGGFNEQFF

J: TRBJ2-1
size: NA
length: 15
V: TRBV29-1
CDR3: CSALPRDRFYNEQFF

J: TRBJ2-3
size: NA
length: 15
V: TRBV28
CDR3: CASSLDYRNTDTQYF

J: TRBJ2-1
size: NA
length: 14
V: TRBV29-1
CDR3: CSARTGGSYNEQFF

J: TRBJ2-7
size: NA
length: 12
V: TRBV7-9
CDR3: CASGGGSYEQYF

J: TRBJ2-7
size: NA
length: 14
V: TRBV7-8
CDR3: CASSLWSSRGEQYF

J: TRBJ2-3
size: NA
length: 15
V: TRBV7-8
CDR3: CASSYRGQGEDTQYF

J: TRBJ2-2
size: NA
length: 14
V: TRBV6-2/TRBV6-3
CDR3: CASSYHANTGELFF

J: TRBJ1-1
size: medium-sized
length: 15
V: TRBV7-6
CDR3: CASSLAGRGTTEAFF

J: TRBJ2-5
size: NA
length: 16
V: TRBV29-1
CDR3: CSVEKVLAGRQETQYF

J: TRBJ2-7
size: NA
length: 16
V: TRBV12-3/TRBV12-4
CDR3: CASSNYFGTGTNEQYF

J: TRBJ2-1
size: NA
length: 14
V: TRBV29-1
CDR3: CSVDETGVDNEQFF

J: TRBJ2-7
size: NA
length: 14
V: TRBV7-9
CDR3: CASSLVTDSYEQYF

J: TRBJ1-2
size: NA
length: 15
V: TRBV7-9
CDR3: CASSLAWTGVNGYTF

J: TRBJ2-1
size: NA
length: 14
V: TRBV7-2
CDR3: CASSLLAGDNEQFF

J: TRBJ2-2
size: NA
length: 13
V: TRBV29-1
CDR3: CSVENENTGELFF

J: TRBJ2-5
size: NA
length: 11
V: TRBV12-3/TRBV12-4
CDR3: CASRQGETQYF

J: TRBJ1-4
size: NA
length: 15
V: TRBV4-1
CDR3: CASSQTWASNEKLFF

J: TRBJ2-5
size: NA
length: 14
V: TRBV10-3
CDR3: CAISAGTAKETQYF

J: TRBJ2-7
size: NA
length: 14
V: TRBV5-1
CDR3: CASSLGTGFYEQYF

J: TRBJ2-1
size: NA
length: 13
V: TRBV29-1
CDR3: CSVETSSYNEQFF

J: TRBJ2-4
size: NA
length: 13
V: TRBV14
CDR3: CAMQWDSKNIQYF

J: TRBJ2-7
size: NA
length: 12
V: TRBV29-1
CDR3: CSVEGPGGEQYF

J: TRBJ1-1
size: NA
length: 13
V: TRBV12-3/TRBV12-4
CDR3: CASSLSRDREAFF

J: TRBJ2-3
size: NA
length: 16
V: TRBV4-3
CDR3: CASSQREGLRTDTQYF

J: TRBJ2-7
size: NA
length: 13
V: TRBV6-5
CDR3: CASSYGQGNSQYF

J: TRBJ2-5
size: NA
length: 13
V: TRBV29-1
CDR3: CSVVGGYQETQYF

J: TRBJ2-3
size: NA
length: 14
V: TRBV20-1
CDR3: CSASRGRDADTQYF

J: TRBJ1-5
size: NA
length: 13
V: TRBV12-3/TRBV12-4
CDR3: CASSPGTWQPQHF

J: TRBJ1-5
size: NA
length: 13
V: TRBV19
CDR3: CASTEQGVQPQHF

J: TRBJ2-7
size: NA
length: 12
V: TRBV28
CDR3: CASSLAGDEQYF

J: TRBJ2-1
size: NA
length: 17
V: TRBV2
CDR3: CAIPGLLAGGSLYEQFF

J: TRBJ1-2
size: NA
length: 15
V: TRBV20-1
CDR3: CSATNNPGTSYGYTF

J: TRBJ1-1
size: NA
length: 15
V: TRBV20-1
CDR3: CSARVPDRGNTEAFF

J: TRBJ2-7
size: NA
length: 14
V: TRBV7-9
CDR3: CASSLVAVGYEQYF

J: TRBJ2-3
size: NA
length: 17
V: TRBV30
CDR3: CAWSSPREPTPPDTQYF

J: TRBJ2-7
size: NA
length: 14
V: TRBV7-6
CDR3: CASSIAGDPYEQYF

J: TRBJ2-7
size: NA
length: 14
V: TRBV5-1
CDR3: CASSYSTGGYEQYF

J: TRBJ2-7
size: NA
length: 13
V: TRBV4-2
CDR3: CASSSRTDSEQYF

J: TRBJ2-1
size: NA
length: 11
V: TRBV28
CDR3: CASSFGGLKFF

J: TRBJ2-2
size: NA
length: 17
V: TRBV7-9
CDR3: CASSLPWTGPNTGELFF

J: TRBJ1-1
size: NA
length: 17
V: TRBV18
CDR3: CASSPVIGGDLNTEAFF

J: TRBJ2-5
size: NA
length: 15
V: TRBV12-3/TRBV12-4
CDR3: CASSLAATSQETQYF